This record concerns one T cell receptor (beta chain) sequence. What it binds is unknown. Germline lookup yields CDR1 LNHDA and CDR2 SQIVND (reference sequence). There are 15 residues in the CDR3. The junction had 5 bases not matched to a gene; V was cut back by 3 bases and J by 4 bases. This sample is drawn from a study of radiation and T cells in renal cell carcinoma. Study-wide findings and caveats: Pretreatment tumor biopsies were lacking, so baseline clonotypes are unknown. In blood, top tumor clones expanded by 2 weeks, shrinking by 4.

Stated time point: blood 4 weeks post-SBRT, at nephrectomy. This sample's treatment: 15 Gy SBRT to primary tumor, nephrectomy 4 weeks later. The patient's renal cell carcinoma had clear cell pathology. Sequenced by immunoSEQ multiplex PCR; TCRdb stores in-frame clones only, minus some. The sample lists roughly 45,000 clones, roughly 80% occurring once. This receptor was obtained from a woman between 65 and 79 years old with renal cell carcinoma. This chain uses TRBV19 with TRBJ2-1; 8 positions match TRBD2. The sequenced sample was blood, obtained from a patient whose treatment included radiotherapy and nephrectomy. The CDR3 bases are TGTGCCAGTAGTATCAGCGGGGGACGGTACAATGAGCAGTTCTTC. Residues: CASSISGGRYNEQFF.